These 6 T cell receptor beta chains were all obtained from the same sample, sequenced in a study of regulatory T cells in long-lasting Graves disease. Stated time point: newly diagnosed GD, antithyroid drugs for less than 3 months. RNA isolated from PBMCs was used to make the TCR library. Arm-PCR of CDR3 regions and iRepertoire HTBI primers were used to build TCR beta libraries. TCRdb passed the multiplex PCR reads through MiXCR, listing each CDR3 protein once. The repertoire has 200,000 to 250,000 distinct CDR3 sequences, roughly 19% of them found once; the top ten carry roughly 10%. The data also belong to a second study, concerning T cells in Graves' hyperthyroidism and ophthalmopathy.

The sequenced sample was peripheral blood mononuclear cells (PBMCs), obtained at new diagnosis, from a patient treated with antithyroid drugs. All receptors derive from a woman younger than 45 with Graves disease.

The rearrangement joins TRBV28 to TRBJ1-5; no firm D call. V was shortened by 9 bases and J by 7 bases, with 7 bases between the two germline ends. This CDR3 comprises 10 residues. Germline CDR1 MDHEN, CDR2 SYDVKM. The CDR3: CASGRQPQHF. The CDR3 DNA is TGTGCCAGTGGTCGGCAGCCCCAGCATTTT. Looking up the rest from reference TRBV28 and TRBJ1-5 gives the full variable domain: DVKVTQSSRYLVKRTGEKVFLECVQDMDHENMFWYRQDPGLGLRLIYFSYDVKMKEKGDIPEGYSVSREKKERFSLILESASTNQTSMYLCASGRQPQHFGDGTRLSIL.

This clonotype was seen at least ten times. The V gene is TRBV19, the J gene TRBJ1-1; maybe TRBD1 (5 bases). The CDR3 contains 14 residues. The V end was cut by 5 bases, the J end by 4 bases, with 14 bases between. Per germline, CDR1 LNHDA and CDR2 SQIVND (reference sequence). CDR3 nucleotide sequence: TGTGCCAGTAGTCGCAGGGAAGCGGTCACTGAAGCTTTCTTT. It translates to CASSRREAVTEAFF. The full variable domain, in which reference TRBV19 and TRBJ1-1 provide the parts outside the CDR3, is DGGITQSPKYLFRKEGQNVTLSCEQNLNHDAMYWYRQDPGQGLRLIYYSQIVNDFQKGDIAEGYSVSREKKESFPLTVTSAQKNPTAFYLCASSRREAVTEAFFGQGTRLTVV.

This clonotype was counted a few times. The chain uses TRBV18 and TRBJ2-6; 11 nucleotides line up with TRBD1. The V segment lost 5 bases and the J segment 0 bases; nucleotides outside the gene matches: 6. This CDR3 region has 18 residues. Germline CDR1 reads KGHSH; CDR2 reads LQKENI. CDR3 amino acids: CASSSTGTGGSGANVLTF. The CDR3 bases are TGTGCCAGCTCATCTACCGGGACAGGGGGCTCTGGGGCCAACGTCCTGACTTTC.

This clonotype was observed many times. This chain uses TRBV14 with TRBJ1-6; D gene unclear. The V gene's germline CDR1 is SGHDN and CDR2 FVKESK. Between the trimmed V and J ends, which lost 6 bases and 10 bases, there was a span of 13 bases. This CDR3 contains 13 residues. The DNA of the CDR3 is TGTGCCAGCAGAACTACAAAAGAGTCACCCCTCCACTTT. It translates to CASRTTKESPLHF.

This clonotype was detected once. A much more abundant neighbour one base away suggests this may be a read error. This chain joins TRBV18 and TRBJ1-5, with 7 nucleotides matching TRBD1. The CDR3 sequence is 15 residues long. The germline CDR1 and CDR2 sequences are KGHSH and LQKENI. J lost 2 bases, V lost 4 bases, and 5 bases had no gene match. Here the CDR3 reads CASSLGTAGNQPQHF. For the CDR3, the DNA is TGTGCCAGCTCACTTGGGACAGCAGGCAATCAGCCCCAGCATTTT. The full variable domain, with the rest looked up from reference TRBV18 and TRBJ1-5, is NAGVMQNPRHLVRRRGQEARLRCSPMKGHSHVYWYRQLPEEGLKFMVYLQKENIIDESGMPKERFSAEFPKEGPSILRIQQVVRGDSAAYFCASSLGTAGNQPQHFGDGTRLSIL.

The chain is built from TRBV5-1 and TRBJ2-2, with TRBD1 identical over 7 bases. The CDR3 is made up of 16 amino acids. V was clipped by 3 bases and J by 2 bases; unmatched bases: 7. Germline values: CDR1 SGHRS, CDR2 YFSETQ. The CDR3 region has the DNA TGCGCCAGCAGCTGGGGAGACAGGGACAACACCGGGGAGCTGTTTTTT. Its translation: CASSWGDRDNTGELFF.